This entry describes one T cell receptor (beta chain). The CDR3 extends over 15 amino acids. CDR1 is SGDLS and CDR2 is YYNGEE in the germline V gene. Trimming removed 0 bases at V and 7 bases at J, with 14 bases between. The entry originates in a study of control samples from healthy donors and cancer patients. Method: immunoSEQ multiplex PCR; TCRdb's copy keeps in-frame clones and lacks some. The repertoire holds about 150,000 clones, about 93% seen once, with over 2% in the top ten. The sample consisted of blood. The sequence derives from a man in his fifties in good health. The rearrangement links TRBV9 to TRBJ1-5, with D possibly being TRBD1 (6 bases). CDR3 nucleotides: TGTGCCAGCAGCGTAGCTTCAGGGGAGGGCCAGCCCCAGCATTTT. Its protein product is CASSVASGEGQPQHF.